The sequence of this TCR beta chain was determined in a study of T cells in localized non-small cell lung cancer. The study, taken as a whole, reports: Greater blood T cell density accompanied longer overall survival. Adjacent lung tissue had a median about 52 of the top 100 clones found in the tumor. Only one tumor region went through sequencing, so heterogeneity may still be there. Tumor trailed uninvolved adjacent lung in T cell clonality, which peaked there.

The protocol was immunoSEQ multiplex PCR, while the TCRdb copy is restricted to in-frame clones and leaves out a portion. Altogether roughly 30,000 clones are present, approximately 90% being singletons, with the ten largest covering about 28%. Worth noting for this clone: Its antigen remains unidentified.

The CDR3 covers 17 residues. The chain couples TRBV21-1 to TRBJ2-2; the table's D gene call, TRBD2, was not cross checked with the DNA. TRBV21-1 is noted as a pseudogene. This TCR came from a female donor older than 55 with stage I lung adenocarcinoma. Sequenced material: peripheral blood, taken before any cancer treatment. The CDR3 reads CASTNYAPGLPWGELFF. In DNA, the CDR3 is TGTGCCAGCACAAACTACGCTCCGGGACTACCGTGGGGGGAGCTGTTTTTT.